The 29 T cell receptor beta chains given below trace back to one sample, sequenced in a study of cytomegalovirus exposure and HLA in healthy donors. The PCR made use of 60 Vbeta and 13 Jbeta primers. TCRdb's copy holds only in-frame clones and misses some; the assay was immunoSEQ multiplex PCR. The table lists around 160,000 clones, 60% to 80% of them singletons. Sequenced sample: PBMCs. These receptors all stem from a woman between 40 and 55 years old in good health and CMV-seropositive.

This clone has a single count. V is TRBV9 and J is TRBJ2-7; 14 nucleotides match TRBD2. The CDR3 has 17 amino acids. J gave up 6 bases and V 0 bases, and 8 bases lay outside the gene matches. Germline V gene sequence: CDR1 SGDLS, CDR2 YYNGEE. This CDR3 is CASSVGLAGGPQSEQYF. For the CDR3, the DNA is TGTGCCAGCAGCGTAGGACTAGCGGGAGGGCCGCAGTCCGAGCAGTACTTC. Together with reference TRBV9 and TRBJ2-7, the CDR3 gives the full variable domain: DSGVTQTPKHLITATGQRVTLRCSPRSGDLSVYWYQQSLDQGLQFLIQYYNGEERAKGNILERFSAQQFPDLHSELNLSSLELGDSALYFCASSVGLAGGPQSEQYFGPGTRLTVT.

The chain has TRBV4-2 and TRBJ2-1; D possibly corresponds to TRBD2 (6 bases). Per the germline V gene, CDR1 is LGHNA and CDR2 is YNFKEQ. V gave up 1 base and J gave up 8 bases, with 18 bases separating them. CDR3 length: 16 residues. CDR3 residues: CASSQGSGGSPDEQFF. The CDR3 nucleotides read TGTGCCAGCAGCCAAGGTAGCGGAGGATCCCCCGATGAGCAGTTCTTC.

The chain links TRBV5-1 to TRBJ2-7, with 7 positions matching TRBD2. Losses at the gene ends were 0 bases for V and 3 bases for J; bases not matched to a gene: 6. Germline CDR1 and CDR2: SGHRS and YFSETQ. The CDR3 sequence is 15 residues long. CDR3 nucleotide sequence: TGCGCCAGCAGCTTGGCCCCAGCGGGGAACTACGAGCAGTACTTC. Its translation is CASSLAPAGNYEQYF.

The V call is TRBV4-2, the J call TRBJ2-7, with TRBD2 matching over 11 bases. This CDR3 is 16 amino acids long. Germline CDR1 reads LGHNA; CDR2 reads YNFKEQ. V lost 3 bases to trimming and J lost 4 bases; unmatched junction nucleotides: 8. Here the CDR3 DNA reads TGTGCCAGCAGCCAGCAGACTAGCGGGAACGTATACGAGCAGTACTTC. Residues: CASSQQTSGNVYEQYF.

The chain joins TRBV27 to TRBJ2-7; 9 nucleotides align to TRBD2. This CDR3 contains 13 residues. J lost 7 bases, V lost 8 bases, and 9 bases had no gene match. Germline V CDR1 and CDR2: MNHEY, SMNVEV (reference sequence). For the CDR3, the DNA is TGTGCCAGCGGATTCCGGCTAGCGGGGGAGCAGTACTTC. Residues: CASGFRLAGEQYF.

The CDR3 reads CASSLGEGTQYF. As DNA, the CDR3 is TGTGCCAGCAGCCTCGGAGAAGGGACCCAGTACTTC. The chain couples TRBV14 to TRBJ2-5; D gene unclear. Germline loops: CDR1 SGHDN, CDR2 FVKESK. Between the trimmed V and J ends, which lost 4 bases and 7 bases, there was a span of 10 bases. The CDR3 has 12 residues.

The rearrangement joins TRBV5-4 to TRBJ1-2; 9 bases align to TRBD1. The germline CDR1 and CDR2 sequences are SGHNT and YYREEE (reference sequence). The CDR3 totals 17 residues. The J segment lost 1 base and the V segment lost 1 base, leaving 8 bases of the junction unmatched. The CDR3 nucleotides read TGTGCCAGCAGCTTGAGGGACAGGGCCTACCTTAACTATGGCTACACCTTC. It is translated as CASSLRDRAYLNYGYTF. Using reference TRBV5-4 and TRBJ1-2 for the parts outside the CDR3, the full variable domain is ETGVTQSPTHLIKTRGQQVTLRCSSQSGHNTVSWYQQALGQGPQFIFQYYREEENGRGNFPPRFSGLQFPNYSSELNVNALELDDSALYLCASSLRDRAYLNYGYTFGSGTRLTVV.

The chain employs TRBV4-1 and TRBJ2-1, with 11 bases lining up with TRBD2. Losses at the gene ends were 0 bases for V and 7 bases for J; bases not matched to a gene: 17. In germline, CDR1 is MGHRA, CDR2 YSYEKL. The CDR3 spans 20 residues. As DNA, the CDR3 is TGCGCCAGCAGCCAAGAAGAGACCCGAGCCACTAGCGGGAGAGGGAATGAGCAGTTCTTC. This sequence encodes CASSQEETRATSGRGNEQFF.

The chain recombines TRBV19 with TRBJ2-2; TRBD2 agrees at 7 bases. The CDR3 extends over 16 amino acids. Per germline, CDR1 LNHDA and CDR2 SQIVND (reference sequence). Unmatched junction bases numbered 9, after V lost 5 bases and J lost 3 bases. Here the CDR3 reads CASSRKRDSYTGELFF. The CDR3 nucleotides read TGTGCCAGTAGTCGTAAGCGGGACTCGTACACCGGGGAGCTGTTTTTT.

DNA of the CDR3: TGTGCCAGCAGTTTACCTGGGACAGGGGTGAGTGGCTACACCTTC. Its translation is CASSLPGTGVSGYTF. The chain links TRBV28 to TRBJ1-2, with 10 bases aligning to TRBD1. J lost 7 bases, V lost 2 bases, and 7 bases had no gene match. CDR1 is MDHEN and CDR2 is SYDVKM in the germline V gene. The CDR3 covers 15 residues.

The gene calls are TRBV6-5 and TRBJ2-3, with 9 bases that match TRBD2. This CDR3 is 15 amino acids long. V lost 8 bases, J lost 1 base, and 7 bases stayed unmatched. CDR1 and CDR2 (germline): MNHEY, SVGAGI. CDR3 DNA: TGTGCCAGCGGGCTTAGCGGGAGTGGCACAGATACGCAGTATTTT. This sequence encodes CASGLSGSGTDTQYF.

V usage is TRBV5-1 and J usage is TRBJ1-1; D is possibly TRBD1 (5 bases). The germline V gene encodes CDR1 SGHRS and CDR2 YFSETQ. The ends were cut back, 0 bases at V and 4 bases at J, with 13 bases in the middle. The CDR3 length is 15 residues. The CDR3, as DNA: TGCGCCAGCAGCTTGGTTGGGGGGTTGGGCACTGAAGCTTTCTTT. Its protein is CASSLVGGLGTEAFF.

The chain uses TRBV27 and TRBJ2-5; 11 nucleotides match TRBD2. The CDR3 has 14 residues. The V gene's germline CDR1 is MNHEY and CDR2 SMNVEV (reference sequence). Unmatched junction bases numbered 6, after V lost 5 bases and J lost 7 bases. CDR3 bases: TGTGCCAGCAGTCCGACTAGCGGGACGGTGACCCAGTACTTC. This translates into CASSPTSGTVTQYF.

The genes are TRBV10-2 and TRBJ2-1; D gene unclear. Trimming removed 8 bases at V and 2 bases at J, with 13 bases between. Germline lookup yields CDR1 WSHSY and CDR2 SAAADI. The CDR3 has 14 amino acids. CDR3 in DNA: TGCGCCAGCCTCGACACCTCCCCCTACAATGAGCAGTTCTTC. Encoded protein: CASLDTSPYNEQFF.

V and J are TRBV2 and TRBJ2-3; 9 positions match TRBD2. V lost 3 bases and J lost 6; bases outside the gene matches: 4. Germline-derived CDR1 and CDR2 are SNHLY and FYNNEI. The CDR3 has 14 amino acids. As DNA, the CDR3 is TGTGCCAGCAGTGAGGTAGCGGGAGAGGATACGCAGTATTTT. Its translation is CASSEVAGEDTQYF.

The chain carries TRBV6-4 and TRBJ2-2, with TRBD1 matching over 7 bases. J was trimmed by 0 bases and V by 8 bases; bases with no gene match: 3. The germline V gene encodes CDR1 MRHNA and CDR2 SNTAGT. The CDR3 is 14 residues long. The CDR3 DNA is TGTGCCAGCGGACAGGATCCGAACACCGGGGAGCTGTTTTTT. This encodes CASGQDPNTGELFF.

V and J are TRBV10-2 and TRBJ2-5; TRBD2 aligns across 8 bases. The DNA end favors TRBJ2-7, so the J call may be wrong. The CDR3 is 15 amino acids. The germline V gene encodes CDR1 WSHSY and CDR2 SAAADI. CDR3 protein: CASSDPLADHYEQYF. CDR3 nucleotides: TGCGCCAGCAGTGACCCACTAGCGGATCACTACGAGCAGTACTTC.

This rearrangement joins TRBV6-6 to TRBJ2-3; 10 positions match TRBD2. The CDR3 consists of 15 residues. Germline assignment: CDR1 MNHNY and CDR2 SVGAGI (reference sequence). V lost 5 bases, J lost 1 base, and 3 bases stayed unmatched. CDR3 in amino acids: CASSLTSGGTDTQYF. CDR3 sequence (DNA): TGTGCCAGCAGTCTTACTAGCGGGGGCACAGATACGCAGTATTTT.

The J gene is TRBJ2-7, the V gene TRBV7-2, with 7 bases that match TRBD1. The ends lost 2 bases at V and 1 base at J; junction bases unmatched: 8. This CDR3 contains 16 residues. The V gene's germline CDR1 is SGHTA and CDR2 FQGNSA. The CDR3 loop is CASSLIQGETSYEQYF. CDR3 coding DNA: TGTGCCAGCAGCTTAATCCAGGGGGAGACGTCCTACGAGCAGTACTTC.

The chain combines TRBV28 with TRBJ1-2, with D tentatively TRBD1 (5 bases). Trimming shortened V by 6 bases and J by 2 bases, and 16 bases separated the two germline ends. The CDR3 totals 15 residues. CDR1 is MDHEN and CDR2 is SYDVKM in the germline V gene. This chain's CDR3 is CASSDPQGWNYGYTF. Here the CDR3 DNA reads TGTGCCAGCAGCGATCCCCAGGGCTGGAACTATGGCTACACCTTC.

This clone was counted only a few times. The chain links TRBV28 to TRBJ1-2, with a weak D call TRBD1 (5 bases). This CDR3 is 13 amino acids long. The germline V and J ends were trimmed by 7 bases and 3 bases, with 12 bases remaining between them. Germline V CDR1 and CDR2: MDHEN, SYDVKM. DNA of the CDR3: TGTGCCAGCACCCCCGGGACTGACTATGGCTACACCTTC. This codes for CASTPGTDYGYTF.

This clone came up a few times. V usage is TRBV7-8 and J usage is TRBJ2-5; D gene unclear. The DNA matches TRBJ2-7 better at its end, which makes the J call doubtful. There are 14 residues in the CDR3. CDR1 and CDR2 from the germline V gene are SGHVS and FQNEAQ. CDR3 sequence (DNA): TGTGCCAGCAGCCGCCAGACACGAACCTACGAGCAGTACTTC. Protein: CASSRQTRTYEQYF.

The chain's CDR3 is CASSRDRGINTEAFF. In DNA, the CDR3 is TGTGCCAGCAGCCGGGACAGGGGAATTAACACTGAAGCTTTCTTT. This chain joins TRBV6-5 and TRBJ1-1; TRBD1 aligns across 10 bases. V shed 6 bases and J 2 bases; nucleotides not matched to a gene: 6. The CDR3 sequence is 15 residues long. The germline gives CDR1 MNHEY, CDR2 SVGAGI.

This chain links TRBV18 with TRBJ1-5; TRBD1 is a possible D gene (5 bases). CDR3 length equals 15 residues. Germline V gene data show CDR1 as KGHSH and CDR2 as LQKENI. Between the trimmed V and J ends, which lost 6 bases and 4 bases, there was a span of 16 bases. The CDR3: CASSLYDRSNQPQHF. Written as DNA, the CDR3 is TGTGCCAGCTCTCTCTACGACAGATCTAATCAGCCCCAGCATTTT.

This clone appeared a single time. This sequence joins TRBV5-6 and TRBJ2-4; TRBD2 is a possible D gene (5 bases). V lost 2 bases, J lost 8 bases, and 20 bases lay in between. Germline V gene data show CDR1 as SGHDT and CDR2 as YYEEEE. This CDR3 has 16 residues. Here the CDR3 DNA reads TGTGCCAGCAGCTTTTTTGGCCCCGCGTCGAGGGACATTCAGTACTTC. Protein sequence: CASSFFGPASRDIQYF.

This chain links TRBV28 with TRBJ1-5, with D perhaps matching TRBD1 (6 bases). Trimming left V 3 bases short and J 1 base short, with 13 bases between. The germline V gene has CDR1 MDHEN and CDR2 SYDVKM. The CDR3 is made up of 16 amino acids. The CDR3 sequence: CASSLGGALSNQPQHF. In DNA form, the CDR3 reads TGTGCCAGCAGTTTGGGGGGGGCACTGAGCAATCAGCCCCAGCATTTT.

The chain couples TRBV19 to TRBJ1-5; D gene uncertain. Germline V gene sequence: CDR1 LNHDA, CDR2 SQIVND (reference sequence). Trimming pared 3 bases from V and 6 bases from J, leaving 12 bases between. This CDR3 comprises 14 residues. The DNA for the CDR3 is TGTGCCAGTAGTATGCAGCGAGACGGTCAGCCCCAGCATTTT. It is translated as CASSMQRDGQPQHF.

The chain carries TRBV18 and TRBJ2-7, with 7 nucleotides matching TRBD1. Germline loops: CDR1 KGHSH, CDR2 LQKENI. This CDR3 contains 16 residues. The junction had 14 bases not matched to a gene; V was cut back by 3 bases and J by 6 bases. For the CDR3, the DNA is TGTGCCAGCTCACCGAGGACAGGAGAATGGATGGGCGAGCAGTACTTC. Its protein is CASSPRTGEWMGEQYF.

This clone occurred once. J is TRBJ1-2 and V is TRBV2, with 9 bases matching TRBD1. The germline CDR1 and CDR2 sequences are SNHLY and FYNNEI. With 3 bases clipped from V and 4 bases from J, the junction kept 6 bases outside the gene matches. This CDR3 has 15 amino acids. CDR3 region: CASSDEGQGGYGYTF. In nucleotides, the CDR3 is TGTGCCAGCAGTGATGAGGGACAGGGTGGCTATGGCTACACCTTC.